Listed here are 28 T cell receptor beta chains from one sample, sequenced in a study of blood T cell repertoires in COVID-19. Clones were sequenced by immunoSEQ multiplex PCR, and TCRdb holds only the in-frame ones, with some missing. The sample has 180,000 or so clones, approximately 82% seen once. Sequencing input: peripheral blood. Receptors originate from a human donor with acute or convalescent COVID-19. The donor label of this sample is uncertain.

The chain links TRBV11-1 to TRBJ2-5; a weak D match, TRBD1 (5 bases). Looked up from germline, CDR1 is SGHAT and CDR2 is FQDESV (reference sequence). Deletions cut 4 bases from V and 5 bases from J, with 14 bases between. The CDR3 is 14 residues long. The CDR3 DNA reads as TGTGCCAGCAGCTCAGGGTCCTTAGTTGAGACCCAGTACTTC. The encoded protein is CASSSGSLVETQYF.

This chain joins TRBV5-1 and TRBJ1-1, with a weak D call TRBD1 (6 bases). The CDR3 length is 13 residues. Germline loops: CDR1 SGHRS, CDR2 YFSETQ. V gave up 3 bases and J gave up 4 bases, with 10 bases separating them. The CDR3 DNA reads as TGCGCCAGCAGCTCGACAGGATTCACTGAAGCTTTCTTT. It translates to CASSSTGFTEAFF.

The chain uses TRBV18 and TRBJ2-4; 9 nucleotides match TRBD1. The length of the CDR3 is 16 residues. The junction had 7 bases not matched to a gene; V was cut back by 4 bases and J by 3 bases. Germline CDR1 KGHSH, CDR2 LQKENI. CDR3 in amino acids: CASSLRTGADKNIQYF. CDR3 DNA: TGTGCCAGCTCACTCCGGACAGGGGCGGACAAAAACATTCAGTACTTC.

This clone has just a few counts. This chain connects TRBV23-1 to TRBJ2-1, with 11 bases lining up with TRBD2. TRBV23-1 is sorted into the ORF group, with uncertain function. This CDR3 is built from 17 residues. J was trimmed by 6 bases and V by 3 bases; bases with no gene match: 10. CDR3 in DNA: TGCGCCAGCAGTCATTCCCCCGTAGCGGGAGGGCCCAATGAGCAGTTCTTC. This sequence encodes CASSHSPVAGGPNEQFF.

The genes are TRBV5-1 and TRBJ1-3; D is unresolved. Between the trimmed V and J ends, which lost 0 bases and 3 bases, there was a span of 13 bases. This CDR3 is 16 amino acids long. The germline V gene encodes CDR1 SGHRS and CDR2 YFSETQ. This CDR3 reads CASSLAGPSLGNTIYF. For the CDR3, the DNA is TGCGCCAGCAGCTTGGCTGGGCCCTCTCTTGGAAACACCATATATTTT.

This chain uses TRBV6-5 with TRBJ2-7, with 9 bases matching TRBD1. The V gene end was trimmed by 7 bases and the J gene end by 3 bases; junction bases not matched to a gene: 4. Per germline, CDR1 MNHEY and CDR2 SVGAGI. The CDR3 length is 13 residues. In nucleotides, the CDR3 is TGTGCCAGCAACCAGGGACAGGGCTACGAGCAGTACTTC. As protein: CASNQGQGYEQYF.

V is TRBV5-1 and J is TRBJ2-1, with D perhaps TRBD2 (6 bases). The CDR3 runs to 14 residues. The germline V gene encodes CDR1 SGHRS and CDR2 YFSETQ. Trimming cost V 4 bases and J 3 bases, with 11 bases left between them. CDR3 coding DNA: TGCGCCAGCAGCCGCCTGGAGGGCTACAATGAGCAGTTCTTC. Protein: CASSRLEGYNEQFF.

The DNA for the CDR3 is TGTGCCAGCTCACCAGGGGGCGTTGAAAAACTGTTTTTT. Protein sequence: CASSPGGVEKLFF. The V call is TRBV18, the J call TRBJ1-4; tentatively, D is TRBD1 (6 bases). Trimming left V 2 bases short and J 7 bases short, with 8 bases between. Germline CDR1 and CDR2: KGHSH and LQKENI. The CDR3 spans 13 residues.

This chain links TRBV5-1 with TRBJ2-7; D not resolved. Trimming removed 0 bases at V and 5 bases at J, with 12 bases between. CDR3 length: 14 amino acids. The germline gives CDR1 SGHRS, CDR2 YFSETQ. CDR3 sequence (DNA): TGCGCCAGCAGCTTGGAACGGTCTTTCGACGAGCAGTACTTC. Translation gives CASSLERSFDEQYF.

The chain has TRBV19 and TRBJ1-3; unclear D gene. The CDR3 has 15 residues. V lost 5 bases and J lost 0, with 11 bases in between. Germline V gene data show CDR1 as LNHDA and CDR2 as SQIVND (reference sequence). The CDR3 protein is CASSLSVLSGNTIYF. In DNA, the CDR3 is TGTGCCAGTAGTTTGTCCGTCCTCTCTGGAAACACCATATATTTT.

The genes are TRBV29-1 and TRBJ2-7, with 7 bases fitting TRBD1. The J segment lost 3 bases and the V segment lost 5 bases, leaving 7 bases of the junction unmatched. The CDR3 sequence is 13 residues long. CDR1 is SQVTM, CDR2 ANQGSEA, per germline. Written as DNA, the CDR3 is TGCAGCGTTTCGGGACAGAGTTTCTACGAGCAGTACTTC. The encoded protein is CSVSGQSFYEQYF.

This clone was counted once. The chain combines TRBV10-2 with TRBJ2-7; unclear D gene. Per germline, CDR1 WSHSY and CDR2 SAAADI. This CDR3 has 14 amino acids. Trimming cost V 1 base and J 0 bases, with 7 bases left between them. The CDR3 region is CASSEFSVSYEQYF. As DNA, the CDR3 is TGCGCCAGCAGTGAGTTTTCAGTCTCCTACGAGCAGTACTTC.

This chain connects TRBV5-5 to TRBJ2-4; maybe TRBD2 (6 bases). The CDR3 sequence is 15 residues long. V lost 4 bases to trimming and J lost 2 bases, with 13 bases between them. Germline V gene sequence: CDR1 SGHKS, CDR2 YYEKEE (reference sequence). The CDR3 coding sequence is TGTGCCAGCAGCCCCCCGGGGGAAACCAAAAACATTCAGTACTTC. It specifies CASSPPGETKNIQYF. Combining the CDR3 with reference TRBV5-5 and TRBJ2-4 gives the whole variable domain DAGVTQSPTHLIKTRGQQVTLRCSPISGHKSVSWYQQVLGQGPQFIFQYYEKEERGRGNFPDRFSARQFPNYSSELNVNALLLGDSALYLCASSPPGETKNIQYFGAGTRLSVL.

The CDR3: CAWQKTSGNNEQFF. The CDR3, as DNA: TGTGCCTGGCAAAAAACTAGCGGAAACAATGAGCAGTTCTTC. The chain has TRBV30 and TRBJ2-1; 8 nucleotides line up with TRBD2. This CDR3 comprises 14 residues. Germline-derived CDR1 and CDR2 are GTSNPN and SVGIG (reference sequence). V trimming: 5 bases; J trimming: 5 bases; junction bases outside the gene matches: 8.

This chain uses TRBV7-2 with TRBJ2-2; D perhaps matches TRBD1 (5 bases). This CDR3 is built from 14 residues. Trimming shortened V by 4 bases and J by 2 bases, and 8 bases separated the two germline ends. From germline, CDR1 is SGHTA and CDR2 FQGNSA. CDR3 amino acids: CASSSWGNTGELFF. The CDR3 DNA sequence: TGTGCCAGCAGCTCCTGGGGCAACACCGGGGAGCTGTTTTTT.

The rearrangement joins TRBV12-3 or TRBV12-4 to TRBJ2-1, with unresolved D. The CDR3 has 13 amino acids. Trimming cost V 1 base and J 6 bases, with 7 bases left between them. CDR3 bases: TGTGCCAGCAGTTTAGAGGAGCTCAATGAGCAGTTCTTC. It is translated as CASSLEELNEQFF.

The chain carries TRBV29-1 and TRBJ2-5; 7 nucleotides line up with TRBD2. J was trimmed by 1 base and V by 4 bases; bases with no gene match: 6. The CDR3 extends over 14 amino acids. Germline V gene data show CDR1 as SQVTM and CDR2 as ANQGSEA. The CDR3 DNA reads TGCAGCGTTGTAGGTCCTAGCGGCCAAGAGACCCAGTACTTC. Protein product: CSVVGPSGQETQYF.

The chain links TRBV6-5 to TRBJ1-2; no firm D call. This CDR3 spans 13 amino acids. Germline values: CDR1 MNHEY, CDR2 SVGAGI. Trimming stripped 0 bases from V and 8 bases from J, with 10 bases between. The chain's CDR3 is CASSYSGGIGYTF. The CDR3 nucleotides read TGTGCCAGCAGTTACTCCGGAGGGATCGGCTACACCTTC.

The rearrangement uses TRBV12-5 and TRBJ1-2; D is uncertain. V lost 2 bases to trimming and J lost 4 bases, with 11 bases between them. This CDR3 region has 14 residues. Germline loops: CDR1 LGHNT, CDR2 FRNRAP. Here the CDR3 reads CASGLNVGLYGYTF. CDR3 bases: TGTGCTAGTGGTTTGAACGTCGGACTCTATGGCTACACCTTC.

This chain connects TRBV2 to TRBJ1-2; 8 bases fit TRBD1. Germline assignment: CDR1 SNHLY and CDR2 FYNNEI. The CDR3 is 13 amino acids. Trimming cost V 5 bases and J 4 bases; bases outside gene matches: 3. The CDR3 nucleotides are TGTGCCAGCAGTCAGGGGGCAGGCTATGGCTACACCTTC. It is translated as CASSQGAGYGYTF.

This chain uses TRBV5-6 with TRBJ1-5; D is ambiguous. The CDR3 totals 12 residues. Germline CDR1 reads SGHDT; CDR2 reads YYEEEE. Trimming took 4 bases from V and 5 from J, leaving 7 bases between them. This chain's CDR3 is CASSAQDQPQHF. CDR3 nucleotides: TGTGCCAGCAGCGCGCAGGATCAGCCCCAGCATTTT.

Remarks on this clone: Other DNA sequences in this sample translate to the same CDR3. The chain combines TRBV3-1 (or the pseudogene TRBV3-2) with TRBJ2-1; TRBD2 matches at 8 bases. The CDR3 spans 15 residues. CDR1 and CDR2 (germline): LGHDT, YNNKEL (reference sequence). V lost 1 base and J lost 1; bases outside the gene matches: 0. The CDR3 is CASSQAGGSYNEQFF. The CDR3 nucleotides read TGTGCCAGCAGCCAAGCGGGAGGGTCCTACAATGAGCAGTTCTTC.

This sequence joins TRBV5-1 and TRBJ2-2; 8 bases are a match to TRBD2. The ends lost 4 bases at V and 4 bases at J; junction bases unmatched: 6. The CDR3 extends over 15 amino acids. CDR1 is SGHRS and CDR2 is YFSETQ in the germline V gene. The CDR3: CASSVSGEVTGELFF. In DNA form, the CDR3 reads TGCGCCAGCAGCGTTAGCGGGGAAGTCACCGGGGAGCTGTTTTTT.

The chain has TRBV5-1 and TRBJ2-3; no definite D call. In germline, CDR1 is SGHRS, CDR2 YFSETQ. The length of the CDR3 is 15 residues. Trimming took off 0 bases at V and 2 bases at J, with 10 bases between the two ends. The CDR3: CASSLDGLNTDTQYF. CDR3 DNA sequence: TGCGCCAGCAGCTTGGACGGTCTTAACACAGATACGCAGTATTTT.

This sequence joins TRBV4-2 and TRBJ1-5; weak D call: TRBD1 (5 bases). Germline loops: CDR1 LGHNA, CDR2 YNFKEQ. This CDR3 is 16 amino acids long. V was pared by 2 bases and J by 3 bases, with 14 bases between. Written as DNA, the CDR3 is TGTGCCAGCAGCCAATCTGGCGGGGGAGACAATCAGCCCCAGCATTTT. It is translated as CASSQSGGGDNQPQHF.

The chain uses TRBV7-9 and TRBJ2-5, with 7 bases lining up with TRBD2. V gave up 0 bases and J gave up 3 bases; unmatched junction bases: 13. The CDR3 consists of 18 residues. Germline CDR1 SEHNR, CDR2 FQNEAQ (reference sequence). CDR3 nucleotide sequence: TGTGCCAGCAGCTTAGCCCACTCCTTAGCGGGTTCGGAAGAGACCCAGTACTTC. Protein: CASSLAHSLAGSEETQYF.

This clone was seen more than once but under ten times. The rearrangement links TRBV10-3 to TRBJ1-5, with TRBD1 matching 7 bases. Trimming took 0 bases from V and 2 from J; bases not matched to a gene: 7. In germline, CDR1 is ENHRY, CDR2 SYGVKD. The CDR3 loop spans 17 amino acids. CDR3 nucleotide sequence: TGTGCCATCAGTGAGTCTACAGGGGTAGTGGGCAATCAGCCCCAGCATTTT. The encoded protein is CAISESTGVVGNQPQHF.

The CDR3 DNA follows: TGTGCCAGCAGTGAAAGAAGCGGGGCTGCGAGTCTCTACGAGCAGTACTTC. The encoded protein is CASSERSGAASLYEQYF. The V gene is TRBV2, the J gene TRBJ2-7, with 7 bases lining up with TRBD2. The germline V gene has CDR1 SNHLY and CDR2 FYNNEI. J gave up 3 bases and V 2 bases, and 13 bases lay outside the gene matches. This CDR3 comprises 17 residues.